The source of this T cell receptor beta chain is a study of cytomegalovirus exposure and HLA in healthy donors (dated by TCRdb to 2016 to 2017). Context from the whole study: An earlier analysis of around 600 of the donors reported more than 250 Gb of sequence data and some 100 million unique TCR beta sequences from about 200 million T cells. An early release that covered some 630 HLA-typed donors contained about 290 gigabases of sequencing data and 75 million to 100 million unique TCR sequences. The genetic ancestry cluster associated with self-reported Caucasian donors included over 80% of the approximately 410 genotyped donors. The study aimed to test whether cataloging public T cell receptors could reveal signatures of past pathogen exposure. The T cell repertoires of roughly 660 subjects were profiled by immunosequencing and related to cytomegalovirus serostatus. Along with the 666-subject first cohort, a separate validation cohort of more than 90 different subjects was used. To predict cytomegalovirus infection status, the study brought together high-throughput TCR immunosequencing, statistical association of individual TCRs with disease status, and machine learning. In a later analysis, previously published TCR beta repertoires from 666 donors were re-analyzed and high-resolution HLA genotyping was added so that TCR occurrence patterns could be studied. The later analysis used no new phenotypic data to find candidate immune exposures, relying instead on TCR beta sequences and their occurrence across donors. In an earlier analysis of a few hundred of the donors, high-throughput TCR beta sequencing was used to judge whether each TCR beta V gene segment behaved as functional or pseudogenic. Donor age, sex, ethnicity and CMV serostatus were compiled together with the repertoire data. A later genetic analysis took genome-wide SNP genotypes for about 65% of the roughly 670 donors and used that subset as a discovery cohort. All discovery cohort repertoires had been generated on a single sequencing platform. HLA typing included class I and class II loci at four-digit resolution. The number of donors typed differed by locus, with roughly 620-630 for A, B, C, DRB1 and DQB1, around 520 for DQA1, 600 to 610 for DPA1, and over 400 for DPB1. Five DR-DQ haplotypes were handled as single units for association and clustering because linkage in the cohort was strong. Among 300 to 500 genotyped donors of the cohort, an average of about 240,000 unique TCR beta nucleotide sequences was sequenced per donor, of which approximately 19% were non-productive.

In total, 500 to 700 healthy bone marrow donors made up the cohort. At the time of sampling, all cohort members were nominally healthy, though unrecorded immune exposures were likely present. The donor tested CMV seronegative and was one of the 352 seronegative cohort members. A peripheral blood sample was collected from each donor, and TCR beta sequencing was performed on peripheral blood mononuclear cells. The Qiagen DNeasy Blood Extraction Kit was used to extract genomic DNA from the blood cell samples. A remark on this clone: What this receptor recognizes is not known. It has no much larger one-base neighbor in the sample; base qualities were not kept.

Library creation used the immunoSEQ multiplex PCR assay. A mixture of 60 forward primers for TCR Vbeta segments and 13 reverse primers for TCR Jbeta segments was used in the multiplex PCR. The CDR3 region of rearranged TCR beta genes was amplified from genomic DNA with a multiplex PCR assay. The Illumina HiSeq System was used to sequence the amplified TCR beta libraries as 87-base-pair reads. As for the original processing: A later analysis tallied roughly 80 million unique TCR beta chains across the approximately 670 repertoires, and about 10 million of those chains were shared by two or more donors. To remove PCR and sequencing errors, raw reads were error-corrected and collapsed into unique sequences using a nearest-neighbor algorithm that merged closely related sequences. Alignment of CDR3 sequences to IMGT reference sequences was used to assign V, D and J gene segments. Each retained sequence needed at least a six-nucleotide match to both a V gene segment and a J gene segment. Rearrangements were called productive when the CDR3 lacked stop codons and stayed in frame with V and J; all others were non-productive. Following IMGT convention, CDR3 was defined as the stretch from the second conserved V-encoded cysteine up to the conserved J-encoded phenylalanine. Sequences without an unambiguous match to a single V gene segment were excluded from the earlier analysis of about 630 of the donors. An earlier analysis of almost 600 of the donors classified V segments as functional when productive rearrangements were above 56.7% and as segregating when the standard deviation between donors was above 5%. A statistical classification framework was built to diagnose cytomegalovirus status from the catalog of TCR beta chain sequences. In a later analysis, TCR nucleotide sequences were compared against IMGT/GENE-DB human TR gene sequences so that V and J genes could be assigned. A later analysis assigned CDR3 sequences and most-parsimonious VDJ recombination scenarios with the TCRdist pipeline. In a later analysis, each TCR beta chain was defined by its CDR3 amino acid sequence together with its V-gene family, and reads without a unique V-gene family were excluded. A later analysis removed 500 to 600 highly shared, low-generation-probability nucleotide sequences to deal with suspected cross-contamination and a sequencing artifact. For each public chain, a later analysis derived a clonal expansion index from normalized ranks of inferred template counts within each repertoire. A later analysis computed generation probabilities with a VDJ recombination model fitted to out-of-frame rearrangements, and checked the results against IGoR. Hypergeometric tests were used in a later analysis to score TCR-TCR, TCR-HLA and TCR-CMV co-occurrence, with a repertoire-size bias correction applied to the TCR pairs. A later analysis estimated false discovery rates by permuting HLA or CMV assignments 20 times. In a later analysis, co-occurring TCRs were grouped using DBSCAN, and TCRdist sequence similarity was added for clustering within HLA-allele-positive subsets. Repertoires with fewer than 30,000 or more than 120,000 public chains, plus five repertoires with anomalous nucleotide sharing, were excluded from co-occurrence clustering. TCRdb obtained this table from immuneACCESS and retained in-frame rearrangements with V and J assigned. These tables miss some clones; where compared with another copy, unresolved V genes account for less than half of the shortfall, and the remainder is unexplained. V and J calls and clone size come straight from that table; D and trimming were deduced from the DNA. For this sample there are some 150,000 clones; 80% appear just once. 4.5% to 6.5% of the sample is taken by the ten largest.

CDR1 is given as SGDLS and CDR2 as YYNGEE, both from the germline V gene. Inclusive of the bounding cysteine and phenylalanine, the CDR3 is 15 residues long. Just the 45-base CDR3 DNA is kept, in frame starting at base 1. General conclusions and limits of the study: Because HLA typing was missing for some donors at each locus, association tests included only the typed subset. A later analysis found that most CMV-associated TCR beta chains appeared HLA-restricted, with HLA associations seemingly driven largely by CMV exposure. A cluster of highly shared sequence variants was judged likely to represent a technical artifact of the sequencing pipeline. In a later genetic analysis, fewer N-insertions in productive TCRs were reported among donors in an Asian-associated ancestry cluster than the approximately 710-donor mean. Across donors, most TCR sequences were observed very rarely, whereas some public TCRs were present in many individuals. A later analysis found that TCR association rates varied across HLA loci, with DRB1 alleles showing the most associated TCRs and HLA-C alleles the fewest. Correlated functional status among segregating V segments might be attributable to linkage disequilibrium, but an unknown experimental factor could not be ruled out. In vitro tests confirmed that a few of the cytomegalovirus-associated TCR beta chains recognize cytomegalovirus antigens. A later analysis reported that several top co-occurrence clusters appeared linked to parvovirus B19, influenza, CMV and Epstein-Barr virus. Because counts were too low, more than 15 rarely observed V segments, including chromosome 9 orphons, were excluded from the earlier analysis of under 650 of the donors. Some IMGT-functional V segments, including TRBV6-2 and TRBV6-3, could not be told apart with the 87-base-pair reads, so those segments were excluded. Only TCR beta chains were sequenced in this cohort, and the absence of alpha or paired-chain data limited detectable features. When HLA alleles, especially DR and DQ, strongly co-occurred, attributing TCR associations to individual alleles was difficult. A further reported finding was that TCR beta sequences accurately predicted the HLA-A and HLA-B alleles for most subjects in the first cohort. For the cohort, immune exposure information was limited to CMV serostatus. A total of fewer than 200 TCR beta chains were listed by the study as associated with cytomegalovirus. The presence/absence analyses assumed that sequencing depth was roughly uniform across donors, and that assumption may not be true. In both the original and validation cohorts, the classifier was reported to diagnose cytomegalovirus status with high specificity and sensitivity. A later analysis found that HLA-associated TCR beta chains were more clonally expanded and had lower generation probabilities than equally common non-associated chains. In an earlier analysis of about 600 of the donors, most TCR beta V segments appeared in productive rearrangements about 87% or about 30% of the time, broadly matching IMGT annotations. In a later genetic analysis, a missense DCLRE1C variant was associated with V-gene and J-gene trimming of TCR beta chains, and the association was replicated in an independent cohort. The authors suggested that the approach could potentially be generalized to other disease states and immunological phenotypes. A later analysis associated about 18,000 TCR beta sequences with specific HLA alleles at a false discovery rate of 0.05.

Sequencing was done on a sample of PBMCs. The rearranged segments are TRBV9 and TRBJ2-5; the D gene remains uncertain. The last part of the DNA fits TRBJ2-7 better; the J call may be wrong. The TCR sequence derives from a male donor in good health and CMV-seronegative. The CDR3 region reads CASSPRRGASNEQYF. The nucleotide sequence reads as follows: TGTGCCAGCAGCCCACGTAGAGGAGCATCCAACGAGCAGTACTTC.